A single sample gave rise to the 25 T cell receptor beta chains below, sequenced in a study of blood T cell repertoires in COVID-19. Here immunoSEQ multiplex PCR was the method, and the copy in TCRdb shows in-frame clones only, minus some. This table has over 85,000 clones, approximately 86% appearing once. The sample taken for sequencing was peripheral blood. The receptors stem from a man aged 60 to 69 with acute or convalescent COVID-19.

The V call is TRBV6-5, the J call TRBJ1-2; D ambiguous. Germline V gene data show CDR1 as MNHEY and CDR2 as SVGAGI. The CDR3 is 16 amino acids. V lost 0 bases, J lost 5 bases, and 16 bases lay in between. In DNA, the CDR3 is TGTGCCAGCAGTTACTCTCTAACAACGGGAGGGTATGGCTACACCTTC. Its protein product is CASSYSLTTGGYGYTF.

For the CDR3, the DNA is TGTGCCAGCAGCTCCAGGGGGAGCGGGGGAGACCGTAGGGAGCAGTACTTC. Translation gives CASSSRGSGGDRREQYF. V usage is TRBV7-2 and J usage is TRBJ2-7; D is perhaps TRBD2 (8 bases). This CDR3 spans 17 amino acids. Germline V gives CDR1 SGHTA, CDR2 FQGNSA. Deletions cut 4 bases from V and 7 bases from J, with 26 bases between.

This chain links TRBV10-3 with TRBJ1-5; D possibly corresponds to TRBD1 (5 bases). V gave up 5 bases and J gave up 5 bases, with 10 bases separating them. Germline CDR1 and CDR2: ENHRY and SYGVKD. The CDR3 is 13 amino acids. The CDR3 spells CAISRTPDQPQHF. The CDR3 nucleotides read TGTGCCATCAGTCGGACACCAGATCAGCCCCAGCATTTT.

The chain combines TRBV10-1 with TRBJ2-1; D gene uncertain. CDR1 WNHNN and CDR2 SYGVQD come from the germline V gene (reference sequence). Trimming shortened V by 5 bases and J by 8 bases, and 13 bases separated the two germline ends. This CDR3 contains 13 residues. The CDR3 reads CASSSTPQDEQFF. CDR3 nucleotide sequence: TGCGCCAGCAGTTCCACGCCTCAGGATGAGCAGTTCTTC.

The chain has TRBV7-2 and TRBJ1-4; D is perhaps TRBD1 (6 bases). Germline CDR1 is SGHTA and CDR2 is FQGNSA. This CDR3 has 15 residues. V lost 5 bases and J lost 9, with 19 bases in between. For the CDR3, the DNA is TGTGCCAGCAGCCCCCGGGACAAGCTCTGGCAAAAACTGTTTTTT. This sequence encodes CASSPRDKLWQKLFF. Looking up the rest from reference TRBV7-2 and TRBJ1-4 gives the full variable domain: GAGVSQSPSNKVTEKGKDVELRCDPISGHTALYWYRQSLGQGLEFLIYFQGNSAPDKSGLPSDRFSAERTGGSVSTLTIQRTQQEDSAVYLCASSPRDKLWQKLFFGSGTQLSVL.

CDR3 in amino acids: CATSDSGQGKDNEQFF. The DNA of the CDR3 is TGTGCCACCAGTGACTCGGGACAGGGGAAAGACAATGAGCAGTTCTTC. This sequence joins TRBV24-1 and TRBJ2-1, with 10 nucleotides matching TRBD1. The CDR3 spans 16 residues. CDR1 and CDR2 (germline): KGHDR, SFDVKD. V dropped 4 bases and J dropped 5; count of bases not matched to a gene: 7.

The rearrangement joins TRBV6-5 to TRBJ2-5; 11 bases match TRBD2. The CDR3 loop spans 15 amino acids. J lost 3 bases, V lost 2 bases, and 2 bases had no gene match. Germline values: CDR1 MNHEY, CDR2 SVGAGI. CDR3 sequence (DNA): TGTGCCAGCAGTTACGGGACTAGCGGCAAAGAGACCCAGTACTTC. Protein sequence: CASSYGTSGKETQYF.

The V gene is TRBV6-5, the J gene TRBJ2-2, with D uncertain. The V gene lost 0 bases and the J gene lost 1 base, with 9 bases spanning the gap. This CDR3 region has 16 residues. From germline, CDR1 is MNHEY and CDR2 SVGAGI. The CDR3 DNA reads TGTGCCAGCAGTTACTCGCCACAGATGAACACCGGGGAGCTGTTTTTT. Protein sequence: CASSYSPQMNTGELFF.

DNA for the CDR3: TGCGCCAGCAGCTTGGTGACAGGGGTTCAAGATGAGCAGTTCTTC. Amino acids: CASSLVTGVQDEQFF. V is TRBV5-1 and J is TRBJ2-1; 8 bases fit TRBD1. The germline CDR1 and CDR2 sequences are SGHRS and YFSETQ. The CDR3 has 15 amino acids. V lost 0 bases and J lost 8; bases outside the gene matches: 7.

The chain links TRBV3-1 (or the pseudogene TRBV3-2) to TRBJ1-1; tentatively, D is TRBD1 (6 bases). V shed 0 bases and J shed 6 bases, with 11 bases lying between them. The CDR3 covers 14 residues. Germline V gene data show CDR1 as LGHDT and CDR2 as YNNKEL (reference sequence). The CDR3 region is CASSQEDSWSEAFF. In DNA form, the CDR3 reads TGTGCCAGCAGCCAAGAGGACAGTTGGTCTGAAGCTTTCTTT.

The chain links TRBV19 to TRBJ1-2, with D possibly TRBD1 on 6 matching bases. Trimming took 5 bases from V and 1 from J, leaving 8 bases between them. This CDR3 is 13 amino acids long. Germline V CDR1 and CDR2: LNHDA, SQIVND (reference sequence). As DNA, the CDR3 is TGTGCCAGTAGTGCAGGGGTTAACTATGGCTACACCTTC. Translating it yields CASSAGVNYGYTF.

In its sample, this clone was seen a few times. The rearrangement joins TRBV5-6 to TRBJ1-2, with TRBD1 as a possible D gene (5 bases). V lost 4 bases and J 1 base, leaving 17 bases between the germline ends. The CDR3 length is 16 residues. CDR1 is SGHDT and CDR2 is YYEEEE in the germline V gene. CDR3 DNA sequence: TGTGCCAGCAGCGATCGGACACTCTCATTTAACTATGGCTACACCTTC. Translation: CASSDRTLSFNYGYTF.

The chain has TRBV19 and TRBJ1-3; D uncertain. The length of the CDR3 is 15 residues. Germline CDR1 and CDR2: LNHDA and SQIVND (reference sequence). Trimming cost V 4 bases and J 4 bases, with 14 bases left between them. The CDR3 region has the DNA TGTGCCAGTAGTACCCAGCAGCGAAAAGGAAACACCATATATTTT. This gives the protein CASSTQQRKGNTIYF. The variable domain in full, with the rest retrieved from reference TRBV19 and TRBJ1-3, is DGGITQSPKYLFRKEGQNVTLSCEQNLNHDAMYWYRQDPGQGLRLIYYSQIVNDFQKGDIAEGYSVSREKKESFPLTVTSAQKNPTAFYLCASSTQQRKGNTIYFGEGSWLTVV.

This clone has a handful of counts. The V and J genes are TRBV5-1 and TRBJ2-7, with 9 bases fitting TRBD2. The CDR3 loop spans 14 amino acids. Germline CDR1 is SGHRS and CDR2 is YFSETQ. The junction had 0 bases not matched to a gene; V was cut back by 1 base and J by 1 base. The CDR3 spells CASSLSGRSYEQYF. In DNA form, the CDR3 reads TGCGCCAGCAGCTTGAGCGGGAGGTCCTACGAGCAGTACTTC.

The chain carries TRBV27 and TRBJ1-1; D is perhaps TRBD1 (5 bases). Looked up from germline, CDR1 is MNHEY and CDR2 is SMNVEV (reference sequence). CDR3 length: 13 residues. Trimming stripped 3 bases from V and 6 bases from J, with 11 bases between. The CDR3 DNA follows: TGTGCCAGCAGTTTCAGGGTTCGGGCTGAAGCTTTCTTT. This gives the protein CASSFRVRAEAFF.

This chain links TRBV3-1 (or the pseudogene TRBV3-2) with TRBJ1-4; TRBD1 aligns across 8 bases. CDR1 and CDR2 (germline): LGHDT, YNNKEL (reference sequence). V lost 4 bases and J lost 7; bases outside the gene matches: 2. The CDR3 spans 13 residues. In DNA, the CDR3 is TGTGCCAGCAGCCCCAGGGGGCGTGAAAAACTGTTTTTT. It translates to CASSPRGREKLFF.

J is TRBJ2-3 and V is TRBV5-5; perhaps TRBD2 as D (5 bases). The CDR3 has 14 amino acids. Germline CDR1 reads SGHKS; CDR2 reads YYEKEE (reference sequence). The V gene lost 3 bases and the J gene lost 2 bases, with 10 bases spanning the gap. The CDR3 bases are TGTGCCAGCAGCTGGACGGAGGACACAGATACGCAGTATTTT. It encodes CASSWTEDTDTQYF.

The V call is TRBV5-1, the J call TRBJ2-7; 9 nucleotides line up with TRBD2. The V gene end was trimmed by 4 bases and the J gene end by 7 bases; junction bases not matched to a gene: 15. The CDR3 is 16 amino acids. Germline loops: CDR1 SGHRS, CDR2 YFSETQ. CDR3: CASSPGVIAGVGEQYF. CDR3 DNA sequence: TGCGCCAGCAGCCCCGGGGTAATAGCGGGAGTGGGGGAGCAGTACTTC.

This clone was recorded only once. The CDR3 here is CASSPMGGDQPQHF. DNA for the CDR3: TGCGCCAGCAGCCCCATGGGGGGGGATCAGCCCCAGCATTTT. The chain links TRBV5-1 to TRBJ1-5; TRBD1 is a possible D gene (5 bases). V shed 4 bases and J shed 5 bases, with 13 bases lying between them. This CDR3 region has 14 residues. Germline assignment: CDR1 SGHRS and CDR2 YFSETQ. The full variable domain, completed using reference TRBV5-1 and TRBJ1-5, is KAGVTQTPRYLIKTRGQQVTLSCSPISGHRSVSWYQQTPGQGLQFLFEYFSETQRNKGNFPGRFSGRQFSNSRSEMNVSTLELGDSALYLCASSPMGGDQPQHFGDGTRLSIL.

This clone was counted a single time. The V gene is TRBV29-1, the J gene TRBJ2-7, with D tentatively TRBD1 (5 bases). Deletions cut 5 bases from V and 0 bases from J, with 11 bases between. Germline V gene sequence: CDR1 SQVTM, CDR2 ANQGSEA. The CDR3 is 13 amino acids. CDR3 nucleotides: TGCAGCGTTACCAAAGGGGTCTCCTACGAGCAGTACTTC. Its translation: CSVTKGVSYEQYF.

The rearrangement uses TRBV9 and TRBJ2-3; D is ambiguous. Germline V CDR1 and CDR2: SGDLS, YYNGEE. V dropped 3 bases and J dropped 2 bases, with 13 bases sitting between them. The CDR3 spans 15 residues. CDR3 coding DNA: TGTGCCAGCAGCGGTCTTAGCCTAACCACAGATACGCAGTATTTT. It encodes CASSGLSLTTDTQYF.

The rearrangement uses TRBV3-1 (or the pseudogene TRBV3-2) and TRBJ2-1; 11 bases match TRBD2. This CDR3 contains 17 residues. Germline V gene data show CDR1 as LGHDT and CDR2 as YNNKEL (reference sequence). Losses at the gene ends were 0 bases for V and 6 bases for J; bases not matched to a gene: 7. CDR3 DNA: TGTGCCAGCAGCCAAGAGGTATTAGCGGGAGGGGGCAATGAGCAGTTCTTC. It codes for CASSQEVLAGGGNEQFF.

V and J are TRBV6-5 and TRBJ2-1; TRBD2 agrees at 14 bases. This CDR3 is built from 14 residues. CDR1 is MNHEY and CDR2 is SVGAGI in the germline V gene. V shed 7 bases, J shed 7 bases, and the junction held 3 bases outside the gene matches. DNA for the CDR3: TGTGCCAGCAAGACTAGCGGGGGGGCGAATGAGCAGTTCTTC. It codes for CASKTSGGANEQFF.

V usage is TRBV27 and J usage is TRBJ1-2, with D tentatively TRBD1 (5 bases). The CDR3 contains 16 residues. Germline values: CDR1 MNHEY, CDR2 SMNVEV (reference sequence). The V end lost 2 bases, the J end lost 3 bases, and 16 bases lay between the germline ends. As DNA, the CDR3 is TGTGCCAGCAGTTTAGGGAGGAGGCAGGGCGACTATGGCTACACCTTC. Translating gives CASSLGRRQGDYGYTF.

The V gene is TRBV9, the J gene TRBJ2-5, with 7 bases fitting TRBD1. Germline lookup yields CDR1 SGDLS and CDR2 YYNGEE. The CDR3 sequence is 14 residues long. V shed 4 bases, J shed 0 bases, and the junction held 3 bases outside the gene matches. CDR3 nucleotide sequence: TGTGCCAGCAGCTGGGGGACAGACCAAGAGACCCAGTACTTC. Translating it yields CASSWGTDQETQYF.